The clone carrying this T cell receptor (beta chain) was counted ten times or more. The antigen is undetermined. This sample is drawn from a study of regulatory T cells in long-lasting Graves disease. The wider study: Treatment with antithyroid drugs for over 5 years, together with positive TSH receptor antibodies, meant persistent Graves' disease.

Germline V gene lookup returns CDR1 MDHEN and CDR2 SYDVKM. CDR3 length equals 16 residues. V dropped 6 bases and J dropped 3; count of bases not matched to a gene: 11. Regarding the study as a whole: The researchers studied only peripheral blood, not thyroid tissue. Persistent patients shared more public clonotypes (approximately 2,500) than new patients (about 930).

The authors built TCR beta libraries using iRepertoire HTBI primers and Arm-PCR of CDR3 regions. In TCRdb, the multiplex PCR reads were re-called with MiXCR into one record per CDR3 protein. The sample shows some 370,000 distinct CDR3 sequences, around 23% of them seen only once. Noted time point: persistent/refractory GD, antithyroid drugs over 5 years with positive TRAb. Extracted PBMC RNA gave rise to the TCR library. As a group, patients came from one endocrinology department in Xi'an, China. Sequences were derived from peripheral blood mononuclear cells (PBMCs), sampled when the disease was refractory, from a patient treated with antithyroid drugs. This clonotype originated in a woman between 40 and 50 years old with Graves disease. This chain connects TRBV28 to TRBJ1-5, with 7 positions matching TRBD1. The chain's CDR3 is CASSQTGTVFNQPQHF. CDR3 DNA: TGTGCCAGCAGCCAGACAGGGACAGTCTTCAATCAGCCCCAGCATTTT.